The 2 T cell receptor beta chains below all came from one sample that was sequenced in a study of blood T cell repertoires in COVID-19. Profiling relied on immunoSEQ multiplex PCR, and the TCRdb table lists in-frame clones only, not all of them. Here the sample spans about 110,000 clones, around 66% being singletons. What was sequenced was peripheral blood. Source of these receptors: a man at least 80 years old with acute or convalescent COVID-19.

The genes are TRBV25-1 and TRBJ1-4; possible D gene TRBD1, 5 bases. The V gene lost 2 bases and the J gene lost 5 bases, with 12 bases spanning the gap. From germline, CDR1 is MGHDK and CDR2 SYGVNS. The CDR3 is 15 amino acids. The CDR3 protein is CASSELWGRNEKLFF. CDR3 sequence (DNA): TGTGCCAGCAGTGAACTTTGGGGGAGGAATGAAAAACTGTTTTTT.

This sequence joins TRBV2 and TRBJ1-5; D possibly corresponds to TRBD1 (6 bases). CDR1 SNHLY and CDR2 FYNNEI come from the germline V gene. V was clipped by 8 bases and J by 6 bases, with 17 bases between them. The length of the CDR3 is 14 residues. CDR3: CASGMGGAGQPQHF. CDR3 coding DNA: TGTGCCAGCGGGATGGGGGGGGCAGGTCAGCCCCAGCATTTT.